The TCR beta chain under discussion was sequenced for a study of T-cell memory formation after mild COVID-19. Study information: TCR clusters mostly belonged to single donors. The study's findings and limits: Contracting CD4+ clones were located mainly in CM and EM, and CD8+ clones in EMRA. Contracting clones from day 15 to 85 had balanced CD4/CD8; later expanders favoured CD4+. Pre-infection memory held some responding clones, suggesting pre-existing cross-reactive T cells responded.

TCRdb called the 5' RACE reads again in MiXCR, with one record for every CDR3 protein. Of about 320,000 distinct CDR3 sequences listed, roughly an eighth are singletons. The CDR3 runs to 14 residues. V lost 8 bases and J lost 6, with 18 bases in between. To note about this clonotype: Its antigen remains unidentified.

This chain uses TRBV12-3 or TRBV12-4 with TRBJ2-3; perhaps TRBD2 as D (6 bases). The sequence was collected from a man aged 18 to 29 who had mild COVID-19 (a few samples of this study predate the infection). Cell type and time point are not known. The specimen sequenced was PBMCs or a T cell subset sorted from them (not recorded which). The CDR3 bases are TGTGCCAGCGTTGGATCGGCCCGGGGGGATACGCAGTATTTT. It specifies CASVGSARGDTQYF.